Listed below are T cell receptor beta chains from one sample, sequenced in a study of blood T cell repertoires in COVID-19. Some clones are missing from TCRdb's copy, which holds only in-frame ones; the method was immunoSEQ multiplex PCR. The sample lists approximately 93,000 clones, around 88% seen once, with approximately 0.5% in the top ten. The sequencing sample was made of peripheral blood. These receptors came from a man between 60 and 70 years old with acute or convalescent COVID-19. Both conserved end residues are part of each CDR3. Fields, in order: CDR3 DNA, CDR3 protein, D gene, V gene, J gene, clone size, CDR3 length. A D gene is named only where the DNA matches it firmly. Not all rows give a size; the values are once, few, many and, for expanded clones, a class.

DNA: TGCGCCAGCAGCTTCGGGGGGGATTACGAGCAGTACTTC
CDR3: CASSFGGDYEQYF
D: TRBD2
V: TRBV5-1
J: TRBJ2-7
size: -
length: 13

DNA: TGTGCCTGGAGAACTGGGACAGATAATTCACCCCTCCACTTT
CDR3: CAWRTGTDNSPLHF
D: TRBD1
V: TRBV30
J: TRBJ1-6
size: -
length: 14

DNA: TGTGCCAGTAGTATAGGTACAGGGGCCACCGAGACCCAGTACTTC
CDR3: CASSIGTGATETQYF
D: TRBD1
V: TRBV19
J: TRBJ2-5
size: -
length: 15

DNA: TGTGCCAGCAGCTTGGCGGGGGGGCACAATGAGCAGTTCTTC
CDR3: CASSLAGGHNEQFF
D: TRBD2
V: TRBV7-3
J: TRBJ2-1
size: -
length: 14

DNA: TGTGCTAGTGCTAAGGACTGGCGGGGCTACACCTTC
CDR3: CASAKDWRGYTF
D: -
V: TRBV12-5
J: TRBJ1-2
size: -
length: 12

DNA: TGTGCCAGCAGTGAAGGTTGGAGGGCCGAGCAGTACTTC
CDR3: CASSEGWRAEQYF
D: -
V: TRBV2
J: TRBJ2-7
size: -
length: 13

DNA: TGTGCCAGCAGCGCCCGACAGGCCACCCAAGAGACCCAGTACTTC
CDR3: CASSARQATQETQYF
D: -
V: TRBV9
J: TRBJ2-5
size: -
length: 15

DNA: TGTGCCAGCGGCCTCTTAGCGGGAGTTCGGGGTGAGCAGTTCTTC
CDR3: CASGLLAGVRGEQFF
D: TRBD2
V: TRBV27
J: TRBJ2-1
size: -
length: 15

DNA: TGCGCCAGCAGCTTGAGGACAGGCCAGAACACTGAAGCTTTCTTT
CDR3: CASSLRTGQNTEAFF
D: TRBD1
V: TRBV5-1
J: TRBJ1-1
size: -
length: 15

DNA: TGCAGTGCTAGTCGAGCGGGAGGGTCTGTGAATGAGCAGTTCTTC
CDR3: CSASRAGGSVNEQFF
D: TRBD2
V: TRBV20-1
J: TRBJ2-1
size: once
length: 15

DNA: TGCGCCAGTGGGATTCTAGCATCCTACGAGCAGTACTTC
CDR3: CASGILASYEQYF
D: -
V: TRBV10-2
J: TRBJ2-7
size: -
length: 13

DNA: TGTGCCAGCAGCTTAGGAGACGGGGGGCGAGACACAGATACGCAGTATTTT
CDR3: CASSLGDGGRDTDTQYF
D: -
V: TRBV11-3
J: TRBJ2-3
size: -
length: 17

DNA: TGTGCCAGCAGCCCTGAGTTCCCCGGGAGTCCTAGCGAATTCTTC
CDR3: CASSPEFPGSPSEFF
D: -
V: TRBV3-1/TRBV3-2
J: TRBJ2-1
size: -
length: 15

DNA: TGTGCCAGCAGCCGCCCCCCTCTCGGCGAGCAGTACTTC
CDR3: CASSRPPLGEQYF
D: -
V: TRBV28
J: TRBJ2-7
size: -
length: 13

DNA: TGTGCCTGGAGTCGGGTCGGGATCCAGAGCTACACCTTC
CDR3: CAWSRVGIQSYTF
D: -
V: TRBV30
J: TRBJ1-2
size: -
length: 13

DNA: TGTGCCAGCACCCGTGCGGGACAGGGGGTTAGCACAGATACGCAGTATTTT
CDR3: CASTRAGQGVSTDTQYF
D: TRBD1
V: TRBV27
J: TRBJ2-3
size: few
length: 17

DNA: TGTGCCAGCAGTCCAGGACAAGCGAGCGCTTTCTTT
CDR3: CASSPGQASAFF
D: -
V: TRBV12-3/TRBV12-4
J: TRBJ1-1
size: few
length: 12

DNA: TGTGCCAGCAGTCCGAGTTTCGGCTACACCTTC
CDR3: CASSPSFGYTF
D: -
V: TRBV6-5
J: TRBJ1-2
size: -
length: 11

DNA: TGTGCCAGCAGTACCCTCGGGGGGGCCAAAAACATTCAGTACTTC
CDR3: CASSTLGGAKNIQYF
D: TRBD2
V: TRBV6-2/TRBV6-3
J: TRBJ2-4
size: -
length: 15

DNA: TGCGCCAGCAGCTTGTCGGTCAGGAGGTCGAACACCGGGGAGCTGTTTTTT
CDR3: CASSLSVRRSNTGELFF
D: -
V: TRBV5-1
J: TRBJ2-2
size: -
length: 17

DNA: TGTGCCAGCTCACGAGGGGGCGACACCGGGGAGCTGTTTTTT
CDR3: CASSRGGDTGELFF
D: TRBD1
V: TRBV18
J: TRBJ2-2
size: -
length: 14

DNA: TGTGCCAGCAGCGAACGACAGGGAAATTCACCCCTCCACTTT
CDR3: CASSERQGNSPLHF
D: TRBD1
V: TRBV9
J: TRBJ1-6
size: -
length: 14

DNA: TGTGCCAGCAGTTTAAGTGCCAGCACCGGGGAGCTGTTTTTT
CDR3: CASSLSASTGELFF
D: -
V: TRBV28
J: TRBJ2-2
size: -
length: 14

DNA: TGTGCCAGCAGCTTGACCAGCGGGGGGGCGTCTAGGTTGTTCTTC
CDR3: CASSLTSGGASRLFF
D: TRBD2
V: TRBV5-4
J: TRBJ2-1
size: -
length: 15

DNA: TGTGCCAGCAGTATGCGGGAGTCCAAAAACATTCAGTACTTC
CDR3: CASSMRESKNIQYF
D: TRBD2
V: TRBV11-2
J: TRBJ2-4
size: -
length: 14

DNA: TGTGCCAGCAGCAAAGGTTCGGTTTGGCGGGAGTCCCCTCCTCAAGAGACCCAGTACTTC
CDR3: CASSKGSVWRESPPQETQYF
D: -
V: TRBV21-1
J: TRBJ2-5
size: -
length: 20

DNA: TGTGCCTGGAGTGACGGCCCGGAGGGGACTGAAGCTTTCTTT
CDR3: CAWSDGPEGTEAFF
D: -
V: TRBV30
J: TRBJ1-1
size: -
length: 14

DNA: TGTGCCAGCAGTGAGTTCACGGAGGTAGATGAGCAGTTCTTC
CDR3: CASSEFTEVDEQFF
D: -
V: TRBV2
J: TRBJ2-1
size: once
length: 14

DNA: TGCGCCAGCAGTGAGGGACAGGGGGTATCCACAGATACGCAGTATTTT
CDR3: CASSEGQGVSTDTQYF
D: TRBD1
V: TRBV10-2
J: TRBJ2-3
size: -
length: 16

DNA: TGTGCCAGCAGCCCGACAGGACAAGAGACCCAGTACTTC
CDR3: CASSPTGQETQYF
D: -
V: TRBV7-9
J: TRBJ2-5
size: -
length: 13

DNA: TGTGCCTATCGACAGGGATGGTCCAGAACTGAAGCTTTCTTT
CDR3: CAYRQGWSRTEAFF
D: TRBD1
V: TRBV30
J: TRBJ1-1
size: -
length: 14

DNA: TGTGCCAGCAGCGTAGAGGGGGGGCGTTTTGAAAAACTGTTTTTT
CDR3: CASSVEGGRFEKLFF
D: -
V: TRBV9
J: TRBJ1-4
size: -
length: 15

DNA: TGTGCCAGCTCGCCCGGGACTAGTATGGGCGAGACCCAGTACTTC
CDR3: CASSPGTSMGETQYF
D: TRBD2
V: TRBV18
J: TRBJ2-5
size: -
length: 15

DNA: TGTGCCAGTAGTATACGACAGGGGTCAATGACCACAGATACGCAGTATTTT
CDR3: CASSIRQGSMTTDTQYF
D: TRBD1
V: TRBV19
J: TRBJ2-3
size: -
length: 17

DNA: TGTGCCAGCAGCTCGGTGGACAGGGGGCCCTTTGAGACCCAGTACTTC
CDR3: CASSSVDRGPFETQYF
D: TRBD1
V: TRBV7-9
J: TRBJ2-5
size: -
length: 16

DNA: TGTGCCAGCAGCCGGGACAGACCATTACAAGAGACCCAGTACTTC
CDR3: CASSRDRPLQETQYF
D: TRBD1
V: TRBV5-6
J: TRBJ2-5
size: -
length: 15

DNA: TGCGCCAGTTTGGGACTGCCCACCGGGGAGCTGTTTTTT
CDR3: CASLGLPTGELFF
D: -
V: TRBV10-2
J: TRBJ2-2
size: -
length: 13

DNA: TGTGCCATCAGTGAGCGGGGGGCCAGCAATCAGCCCCAGCATTTT
CDR3: CAISERGASNQPQHF
D: -
V: TRBV10-3
J: TRBJ1-5
size: -
length: 15

DNA: TGTGCCAGCAGCTCCTCCGGGGGAACGCTAGCGGGGAGACAAGAGACCCAGTACTTC
CDR3: CASSSSGGTLAGRQETQYF
D: TRBD2
V: TRBV14
J: TRBJ2-5
size: -
length: 19

DNA: TGTGCCAGCAGCCCCCAATCAACATCGGGAGGTGGAAACACCATATATTTT
CDR3: CASSPQSTSGGGNTIYF
D: -
V: TRBV9
J: TRBJ1-3
size: -
length: 17

DNA: TGCGCCAGCAGCCAGGAATGGGGGGCCAACGTCCTGACTTTC
CDR3: CASSQEWGANVLTF
D: -
V: TRBV5-1
J: TRBJ2-6
size: -
length: 14

DNA: TGTGCCAGCAGCCCGGTTAGAGGCAATGAGCAGTTCTTC
CDR3: CASSPVRGNEQFF
D: -
V: TRBV11-2
J: TRBJ2-1
size: once
length: 13

DNA: TGTGCCAGCAGTCCGCTAGCGGCGGGCCCAGATACGCAGTATTTT
CDR3: CASSPLAAGPDTQYF
D: TRBD2
V: TRBV6-2/TRBV6-3
J: TRBJ2-3
size: -
length: 15

DNA: TGTGCCAGCAGCTTGACCAAGAAGAGCTCCTACAATGAGCAGTTCTTC
CDR3: CASSLTKKSSYNEQFF
D: -
V: TRBV5-6
J: TRBJ2-1
size: -
length: 16

DNA: TGTGCCATCAGTGAGTCGGAGGAAACCTACGAGCAGTACTTC
CDR3: CAISESEETYEQYF
D: -
V: TRBV10-3
J: TRBJ2-7
size: -
length: 14

DNA: TGTGCCAGTAGTACTCGGAGCACCCCGAACAATGAGCAGTTCTTC
CDR3: CASSTRSTPNNEQFF
D: -
V: TRBV19
J: TRBJ2-1
size: -
length: 15

DNA: TGTGCCAGCAGCTTAGCCGCAGGGGGCATTGGCTACACCTTC
CDR3: CASSLAAGGIGYTF
D: TRBD1
V: TRBV7-9
J: TRBJ1-2
size: -
length: 14